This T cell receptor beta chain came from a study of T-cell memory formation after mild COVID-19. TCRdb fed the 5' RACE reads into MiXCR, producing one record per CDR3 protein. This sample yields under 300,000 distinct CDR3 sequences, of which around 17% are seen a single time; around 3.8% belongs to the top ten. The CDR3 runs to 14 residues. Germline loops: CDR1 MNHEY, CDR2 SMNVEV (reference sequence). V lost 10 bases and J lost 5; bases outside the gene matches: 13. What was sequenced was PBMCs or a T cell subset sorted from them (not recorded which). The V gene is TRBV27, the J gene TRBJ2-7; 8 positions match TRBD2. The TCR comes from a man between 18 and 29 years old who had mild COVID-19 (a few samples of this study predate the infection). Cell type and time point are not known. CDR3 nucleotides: TGTGCCACCAAACCGGGACTAGGGACGCACGAGCAGTACTTC. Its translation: CATKPGLGTHEQYF.